Listed below are T cell receptor beta chains from one sample, sequenced in a study of blood T cell repertoires in COVID-19. Libraries were prepared by immunoSEQ multiplex PCR; TCRdb keeps only in-frame clonotypes and omits some of them. The sample lists 310,000 or so clones, just over 85% occurring once. Specimen: PBMCs or T cells enriched from blood (not recorded which). The receptors here all came from a woman aged 18-29 years who had recovered from COVID-19. CDR3s leave out the opening cysteine and the closing phenylalanine or tryptophan.

v_gene	j_gene	CDR3aa
TRBV6-5	TRBJ1-3	ASSYASSGNTIY
TRBV30	TRBJ1-2	AWEQGSYGYT
TRBV9	TRBJ1-2	ASSSPGGARGLGYT
TRBV7-9	TRBJ1-2	ASSLYSTNYGYT
TRBV9	TRBJ2-3	ASSSSASGTDTQY
TRBV2	TRBJ2-7	ASSRTGYEQY
TRBV10-3	TRBJ2-1	AISDSRDYNEQF
TRBV28	TRBJ1-1	ASSLHDRNTEAF
TRBV29-1	TRBJ2-3	SVVAGGGTDTQY
TRBV7-9	TRBJ1-1	ASSLPTGRNTEAF
TRBV2	TRBJ1-5	ASSQGRQYYSNQPQH
TRBV7-2	TRBJ2-1	ASFPGQKYNEQF
TRBV2	TRBJ2-2	ASNTDRMGDGELF
TRBV9	TRBJ2-3	ASSVRQGASTDTQY
TRBV28	TRBJ2-7	ASRAGTGSYEQY
TRBV15	TRBJ1-2	ATSRADRTNYGYT
TRBV19	TRBJ1-5	ASSIALSNQPQH
TRBV6-6	TRBJ1-2	ASDTGGNYGYT
TRBV18	TRBJ1-2	ASSSTLTDRALYGYT
TRBV20-1	TRBJ1-1	SASEYRGGTEAF
TRBV4-1	TRBJ1-2	ASSQGPGGGDYGYT
TRBV11-1	TRBJ2-1	ASSFFGGGENEQF
TRBV30	TRBJ2-1	AWDRGYEQF
TRBV10-2	TRBJ1-3	ASRQGENTIY
TRBV3-1/TRBV3-2	TRBJ2-3	ASSQEAVYGADTQY
TRBV19	TRBJ2-2	ASKPVQGGIGELF
TRBV5-1	TRBJ2-7	ASSPQGTYEQY
TRBV25-1	TRBJ2-3	ASSFNTDTQY
TRBV28	TRBJ2-1	ASSSSGPYNEQF
TRBV7-2	TRBJ1-5	ASSLAGSNQPQH
TRBV20-1	TRBJ1-2	SASPGQGAYGYT
TRBV7-8	TRBJ2-1	ASSTRDRGSYNEQF
TRBV19	TRBJ1-5	ASRTRGTDYSNQPQH
TRBV6-5	TRBJ2-7	ASSILTDSYEQY
TRBV3-1/TRBV3-2	TRBJ2-7	ASRYRGREEQY
TRBV6-5	TRBJ1-6	ASSLGDNARSPLH
TRBV19	TRBJ2-6	ASSTGQGSGANVLT
TRBV9	TRBJ2-1	ASSVPPLTGYNEQF
TRBV6-1	TRBJ1-4	ASSENSLATNEKLF
TRBV5-1	TRBJ2-3	ASSLPTSGDTQY
TRBV2	TRBJ2-7	ASSDRGTRSSYEQY
TRBV27	TRBJ2-1	ASSLSPATGNEQF
TRBV5-6	TRBJ1-2	ASSLGLPGYT
TRBV5-1	TRBJ1-1	ASSLTPQENTEAF
TRBV7-9	TRBJ2-1	ASSLSGGAHYNEQF
TRBV11-2	TRBJ1-6	ASSLRGGAYNSPLH
TRBV10-1	TRBJ2-7	ASSPGTGYEQY
TRBV9	TRBJ2-7	ASSATGTEYEQY
TRBV30	TRBJ1-1	AWSEWTAWNTEAF
TRBV18	TRBJ1-1	ASSPDSGGTGTR
TRBV5-1	TRBJ2-7	ASSGTVAYEQY
TRBV21-1	TRBJ1-1	ASSKEGQGPAWAF